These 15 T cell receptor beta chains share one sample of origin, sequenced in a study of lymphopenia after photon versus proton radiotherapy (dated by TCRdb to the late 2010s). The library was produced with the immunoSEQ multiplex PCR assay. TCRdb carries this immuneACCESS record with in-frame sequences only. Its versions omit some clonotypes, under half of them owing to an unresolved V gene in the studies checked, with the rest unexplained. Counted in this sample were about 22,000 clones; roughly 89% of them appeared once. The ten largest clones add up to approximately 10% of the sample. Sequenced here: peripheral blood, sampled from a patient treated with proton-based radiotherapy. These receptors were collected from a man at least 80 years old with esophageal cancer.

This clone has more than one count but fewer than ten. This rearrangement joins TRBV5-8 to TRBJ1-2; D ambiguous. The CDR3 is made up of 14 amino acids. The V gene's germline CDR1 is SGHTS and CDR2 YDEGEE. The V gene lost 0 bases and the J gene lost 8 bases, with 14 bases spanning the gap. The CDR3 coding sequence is TGTGCCAGCAGCTTGGAGCCCGTTTCAAGCGGCTACACCTTC. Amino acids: CASSLEPVSSGYTF.

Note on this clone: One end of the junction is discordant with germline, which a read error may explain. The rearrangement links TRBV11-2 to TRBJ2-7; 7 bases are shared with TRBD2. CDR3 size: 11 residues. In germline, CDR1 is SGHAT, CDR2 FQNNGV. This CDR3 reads CASSHGTTGTF. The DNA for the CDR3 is TGTGCCAGCAGCCACGGGACTACAGGAACCTTC.

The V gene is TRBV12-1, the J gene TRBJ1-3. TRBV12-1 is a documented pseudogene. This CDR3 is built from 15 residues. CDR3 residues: CASAIGGRRGNTIYF. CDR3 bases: TGTGCCAGCGCAATCGGCGGACGTAGAGGAAACACCATATATTTT.

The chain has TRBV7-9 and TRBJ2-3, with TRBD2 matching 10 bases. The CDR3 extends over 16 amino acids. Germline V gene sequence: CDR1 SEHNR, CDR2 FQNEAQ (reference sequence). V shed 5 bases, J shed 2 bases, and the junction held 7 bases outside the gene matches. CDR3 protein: CASSPILAGDTDTQYF. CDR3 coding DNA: TGTGCCAGCAGCCCCATCCTAGCGGGAGACACAGATACGCAGTATTTT.

The CDR3 coding sequence is TGCGCCAGCAGCTTGGACGGACTAGCGGGAGGAAGTTCGGACGAGCAGTACTTC. Protein: CASSLDGLAGGSSDEQYF. The gene calls are TRBV5-1 and TRBJ2-7; TRBD2 matches at 14 bases. J was trimmed by 5 bases and V by 0 bases; bases with no gene match: 10. Germline V gene data show CDR1 as SGHRS and CDR2 as YFSETQ. The length of the CDR3 is 18 residues.

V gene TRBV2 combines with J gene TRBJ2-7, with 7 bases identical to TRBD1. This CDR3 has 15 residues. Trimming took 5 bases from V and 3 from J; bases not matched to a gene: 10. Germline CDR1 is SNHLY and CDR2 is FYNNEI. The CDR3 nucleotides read TGTGCCAGCAGTTACAGGGGCGAGGCCCACTACGAGCAGTACTTC. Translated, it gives CASSYRGEAHYEQYF. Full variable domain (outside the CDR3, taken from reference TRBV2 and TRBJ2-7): EPEVTQTPSHQVTQMGQEVILRCVPISNHLYFYWYRQILGQKVEFLVSFYNNEISEKSEIFDDQFSVERPDGSNFTLKIRSTKLEDSAMYFCASSYRGEAHYEQYFGPGTRLTVT.

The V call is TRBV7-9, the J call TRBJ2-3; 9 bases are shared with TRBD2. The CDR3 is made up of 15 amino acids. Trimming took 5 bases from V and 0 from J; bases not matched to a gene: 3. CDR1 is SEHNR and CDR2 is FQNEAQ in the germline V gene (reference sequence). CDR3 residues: CASSPGLASTDTQYF. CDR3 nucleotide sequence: TGTGCCAGCAGCCCGGGACTAGCTAGCACAGATACGCAGTATTTT.

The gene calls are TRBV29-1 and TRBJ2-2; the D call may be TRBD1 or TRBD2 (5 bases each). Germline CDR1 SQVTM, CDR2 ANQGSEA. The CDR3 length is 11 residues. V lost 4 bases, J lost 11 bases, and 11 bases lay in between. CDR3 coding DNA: TGCAGCGTTGGGACATGGGACGAGCTGTTTTTT. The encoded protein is CSVGTWDELFF.

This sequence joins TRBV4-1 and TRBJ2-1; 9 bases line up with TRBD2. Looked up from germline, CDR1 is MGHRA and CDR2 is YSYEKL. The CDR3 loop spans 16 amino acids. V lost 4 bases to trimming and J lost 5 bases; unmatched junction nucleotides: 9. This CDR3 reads CASSLGLARGHNEQFF. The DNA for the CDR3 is TGCGCCAGCAGCCTAGGACTAGCGAGGGGCCACAATGAGCAGTTCTTC.

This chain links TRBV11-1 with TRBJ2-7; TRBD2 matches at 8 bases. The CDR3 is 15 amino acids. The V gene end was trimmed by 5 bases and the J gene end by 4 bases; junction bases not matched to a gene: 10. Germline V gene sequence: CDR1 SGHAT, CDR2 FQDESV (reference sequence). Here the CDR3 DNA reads TGTGCCAGCAGCCCGATCGGGGGGGCGAAATACGAGCAGTACTTC. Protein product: CASSPIGGAKYEQYF.

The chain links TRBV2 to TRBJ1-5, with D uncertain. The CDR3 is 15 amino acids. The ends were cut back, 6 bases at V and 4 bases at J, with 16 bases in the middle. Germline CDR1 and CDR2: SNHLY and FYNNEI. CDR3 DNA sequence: TGTGCCAGCAGGGGAGCTCTGGCGGCGAATCAGCCCCAGCATTTT. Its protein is CASRGALAANQPQHF.

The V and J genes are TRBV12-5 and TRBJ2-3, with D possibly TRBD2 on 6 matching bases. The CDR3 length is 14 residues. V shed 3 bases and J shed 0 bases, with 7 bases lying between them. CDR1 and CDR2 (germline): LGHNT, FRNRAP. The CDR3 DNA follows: TGTGCTAGTGGTTTCGGGGGAAGCACAGATACGCAGTATTTT. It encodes CASGFGGSTDTQYF.

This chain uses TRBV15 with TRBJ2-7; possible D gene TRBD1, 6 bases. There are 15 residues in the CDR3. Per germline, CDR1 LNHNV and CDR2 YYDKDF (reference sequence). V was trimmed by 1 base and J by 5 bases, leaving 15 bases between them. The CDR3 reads CATSRAGQVYDEQYF. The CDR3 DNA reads TGTGCCACCAGCAGAGCGGGACAAGTGTACGACGAGCAGTACTTC.

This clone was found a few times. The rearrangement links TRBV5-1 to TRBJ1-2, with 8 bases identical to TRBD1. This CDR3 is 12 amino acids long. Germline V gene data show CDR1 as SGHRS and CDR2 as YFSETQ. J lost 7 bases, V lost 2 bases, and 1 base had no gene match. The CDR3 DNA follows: TGCGCCAGCAGCTTCGACAGGGGTGGCTACACCTTC. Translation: CASSFDRGGYTF.

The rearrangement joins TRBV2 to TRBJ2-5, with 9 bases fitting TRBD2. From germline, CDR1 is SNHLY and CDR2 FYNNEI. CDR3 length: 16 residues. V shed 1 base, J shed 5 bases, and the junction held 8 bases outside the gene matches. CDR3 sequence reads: CASSEGDSGGLETQYF. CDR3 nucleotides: TGTGCCAGCAGTGAAGGGGATAGCGGGGGTCTGGAGACCCAGTACTTC.